These T cell receptor beta chains were read from a single sample in a study of CD8 T cells in ankylosing spondylitis. TCRdb re-derived calls from the 5' RACE reads in MiXCR, one entry per CDR3 protein. The sample lists more than 150,000 distinct CDR3 sequences; over 10% were seen once. The specimen sequenced was blood, either unsorted or a sorted T cell fraction (not recorded which). These receptors originate from a male donor with ankylosing spondylitis or in good health (not recorded which). The CDR3 runs from the conserved cysteine through the conserved F or W. A D gene is named only where the DNA matches it firmly. Where a row states a size, it is once, few, many or the class of an expanded clone; other rows omit it.

V gene	D gene	J gene	clone size	CDR3 DNA	CDR3 protein
TRBV30	NA	TRBJ2-7	NA	TGTGCCTGGAACACCCAGGGTAACGAGCAGTACTTC	CAWNTQGNEQYF
TRBV5-1	NA	TRBJ1-1	few	TGCGCCAGCAGCTTGTACAGCCCGGGCACTGAAGCTTTCTTT	CASSLYSPGTEAFF
TRBV5-1	NA	TRBJ2-7	many	TGCGCCAGCAGCTACCCCGGGGCTAGCGACGAGCAGTACTTC	CASSYPGASDEQYF
TRBV13	TRBD1	TRBJ1-1	NA	TGTGCCAGCAGCCCACCGACAGGGGGCCACACTGAAGCTTTCTTT	CASSPPTGGHTEAFF
TRBV20-1	NA	TRBJ2-3	NA	TGCAGTGCTAGTTCCCTCCGCACAGATACGCAGTATTTT	CSASSLRTDTQYF
TRBV3-1	TRBD2	TRBJ2-7	few	TGTGCCAGCAGCCAACCGGGACTAGCGGGAGGAAACGAGCAGTACTTC	CASSQPGLAGGNEQYF
TRBV5-1	NA	TRBJ2-7	NA	TGCGCCAGCAGCCTCGGACACTCCACCTACGAGCAGTACTTC	CASSLGHSTYEQYF
TRBV12-3/TRBV12-4	NA	TRBJ2-5	NA	TGTGCCAGCAGTCCACACGGGGAGACCCAGTACTTC	CASSPHGETQYF
TRBV7-9	NA	TRBJ1-3	NA	TGTGCCAGCAGCCACTTAGGTTACACCATATATTTT	CASSHLGYTIYF
TRBV20-1	TRBD2	TRBJ2-1	few	TGCAGTGCTAGAGACCCTAGCGGGCTTTCCTACAATGAGCAGTTCTTC	CSARDPSGLSYNEQFF
TRBV7-9	TRBD2	TRBJ2-1	few	TGTGCCTTAGCGGGGCCTCGTAGGAATGAGCAGTTCTTC	CALAGPRRNEQFF
TRBV11-2	TRBD2	TRBJ2-5	many	TGTGCCAGCAGCTTAGAAACGGGACTAGCTGCTCAAGAGACCCAGTACTTC	CASSLETGLAAQETQYF
TRBV11-1	TRBD2	TRBJ2-7	NA	TGTGCCTGCTGTTCCTCTAGCGGGAGGAGTAGAATCTTGAACGAGCAGTACTTC	CACCSSSGRSRILNEQYF
TRBV5-1	NA	TRBJ2-1	many	TGCGCCAGCAGCTTGGGACAGCGGAATGAGCAGTTCTTC	CASSLGQRNEQFF
TRBV27	TRBD2	TRBJ2-7	NA	TGTGCCAGCAGTTCGGGGACTAGCGGGACCGAGCAGTACTTC	CASSSGTSGTEQYF
TRBV4-1	TRBD1	TRBJ1-2	few	TGCGCCAGCAGCCAACTGATGACAGGGAGTTCTGGCTACACCTTC	CASSQLMTGSSGYTF
TRBV20-1	TRBD1	TRBJ2-7	NA	TGCAGTGCTCTAATTCCGGGACAGGGTGCCTACGAGCAGTACTTC	CSALIPGQGAYEQYF
TRBV6-1	TRBD2	TRBJ2-1	NA	TGTGCCAGCAGTATATATAGCGGGAGCTCCTACAATGAGCAGTTCTTC	CASSIYSGSSYNEQFF
TRBV7-9	TRBD2	TRBJ2-3	many	TGTGCCAGCAGCAGAGCGGGGGCCCGGACAGATACGCAGTATTTT	CASSRAGARTDTQYF
TRBV2	NA	TRBJ2-5	many	TGTGCCAGCAGTCCAGGGGGAGGGGAGACCCAGTACTTC	CASSPGGGETQYF
TRBV6-5	TRBD2	TRBJ2-7	NA	TGTGCCAGCAGTTTAACGGCGGGAGTGTCCTACGAGCAGTACTTC	CASSLTAGVSYEQYF
TRBV10-3	TRBD2	TRBJ2-7	NA	TGTGCCATCAGTGACGGAGCGGGAGTTCTCTCCTACGAGCAGTACTTC	CAISDGAGVLSYEQYF
TRBV7-2	NA	TRBJ2-2	few	TGTGCCAGCAGCTTAGTAACAGATTCCGGGGAGCTGTTTTTT	CASSLVTDSGELFF
TRBV5-1	TRBD1	TRBJ1-3	few	TGCGCCAGCAGCGAAGGACAGGGCGGGAGGAACACCATATATTTT	CASSEGQGGRNTIYF
TRBV12-3/TRBV12-4	TRBD1	TRBJ2-7	many	TGTGCCAGCAGTTTAGCCGGGACAGGGGTGCAGTACTTC	CASSLAGTGVQYF
TRBV11-2	NA	TRBJ1-2	NA	TGTGCCAGCAGCTCCTTAGCGATAGGGGGAATAAGTGGCTACACCTTC	CASSSLAIGGISGYTF
TRBV5-1	TRBD1	TRBJ2-2	NA	TGCGCCAGCAGGAACGGGACAGGGGGTTCGAACACCGGGGAGCTGTTTTTT	CASRNGTGGSNTGELFF
TRBV12-3/TRBV12-4	TRBD1	TRBJ2-7	many	TGTGCCAGCAGTCCGCAGGGGGCCACTGACGAGCAGTACTTC	CASSPQGATDEQYF
TRBV6-5	TRBD1	TRBJ2-7	once	TGTGCCAGCAGTTACTCTCAGGGACAGTACGAGCAGTACTTC	CASSYSQGQYEQYF
TRBV6-2/TRBV6-3	TRBD2	TRBJ2-1	few	TGTGCCAGCAGCCCACGGACTAGCGGGGTAGGTGGGCAGTTCTTC	CASSPRTSGVGGQFF
TRBV4-1	NA	TRBJ1-1	many	TGCGCCAGCAGCCAAGATGAGCGGTATTCTGAAGCTTTCTTT	CASSQDERYSEAFF
TRBV7-9	NA	TRBJ2-7	few	TGTGCCAGCAGCTTTGCCTCGGGGGAGCAGTACTTC	CASSFASGEQYF
TRBV20-1	TRBD2	TRBJ2-1	few	TGCAGTGCTACGGGACTAGCGGGATACAATGAGCAGTTCTTC	CSATGLAGYNEQFF
TRBV4-1	NA	TRBJ2-3	NA	TGCGCCAGCAGCCAGGTAGGGGTAGATACGCAGTATTTT	CASSQVGVDTQYF
TRBV18	TRBD1	TRBJ2-5	NA	TGTGCCAGCTCCCGCCAGGACAGGGTGGCAGAAAGCCAGTACTTC	CASSRQDRVAESQYF
TRBV7-9	TRBD2	TRBJ2-1	few	TGTGCCAGCAGAAGGACTAGCGGGGGCGAGCAGTTCTTC	CASRRTSGGEQFF
TRBV6-6	NA	TRBJ1-2	NA	TGTGCCAGCAGTTACGACCTCTATGGCTACACCTTC	CASSYDLYGYTF
TRBV4-1	NA	TRBJ2-6	few	TGCGCCAGCCGGGCTCCGGGGGACCTTTTAGGGGCCAACGTCCTGACTTTC	CASRAPGDLLGANVLTF
TRBV7-9	TRBD1	TRBJ2-3	NA	TGTGCCAGCAGCCCCCCGGGACAGGGGCTACCAGATACGCAGTATTTT	CASSPPGQGLPDTQYF
TRBV5-1	TRBD2	TRBJ2-7	few	TGCGCCAGCAGCTTGGCCCCTAGCGGGAGTATCCACGAGCAGTACTTC	CASSLAPSGSIHEQYF
TRBV5-1	NA	TRBJ2-7	NA	TGCGCCAGCAGCGCGGAGCCTTCCCTCGAGCAGTACTTC	CASSAEPSLEQYF
TRBV10-2	NA	TRBJ2-2	few	TGCGCCAGCAGTGAGTCGAAGGAGGGCCCGAACACCGGGGAGCTGTTTTTT	CASSESKEGPNTGELFF
TRBV10-2	NA	TRBJ2-6	few	TGCGCCAGCAGTGAGCCCGCCGACTCTGGGGCCAACGTCCTGACTTTC	CASSEPADSGANVLTF
TRBV2	TRBD1	TRBJ2-5	NA	TGTGCCAGCACTGCGACAGGGATGCAAGAGACCCAGTACTTC	CASTATGMQETQYF
TRBV11-2	NA	TRBJ1-4	few	TGTGCCAGCAGCTTAGATAGGGGGGCAAATGAAAAACTGTTTTTT	CASSLDRGANEKLFF
TRBV7-8	NA	TRBJ2-7	many	TGTGCCAGCAGCTACGGGAAGGGCTACGAGCAGTACTTC	CASSYGKGYEQYF
TRBV3-1	NA	TRBJ2-4	NA	TGTGCCAGCAGCCAACGCCCCGCAGGGGCCAAAAACATTCAGTACTTC	CASSQRPAGAKNIQYF
TRBV6-1	NA	TRBJ2-7	few	TGTGCCAGCACCTGGGAGCACCTCTCCTACGAGCAGTACTTC	CASTWEHLSYEQYF
TRBV10-3	NA	TRBJ2-7	NA	TGTGCCATCCGGGACGCGGGACTGGGGGAGCAGTACTTC	CAIRDAGLGEQYF
TRBV27	NA	TRBJ1-2	NA	TGTGCCAGCAGTCCCAGGGGTGTCAACTATGGCTACACCTTC	CASSPRGVNYGYTF
TRBV19	NA	TRBJ1-5	few	TGTGCCAGTACGTCGGTGGTTTCGGGCAATCAGCCCCAGCATTTT	CASTSVVSGNQPQHF
TRBV29-1	TRBD2	TRBJ2-5	few	TGCAGCGGAGAGATTCTAGCGGGGGGACAAGAGACCCAGTACTTC	CSGEILAGGQETQYF
TRBV6-1	TRBD2	TRBJ2-7	NA	TGTGCCTTGGGGACTAGCGACTACGAGCAGTACTTC	CALGTSDYEQYF
TRBV27	NA	TRBJ1-1	NA	TGTGCCAGCAGTTTAAGGGGGTCGAGCACTGAAGCTTTCTTT	CASSLRGSSTEAFF
TRBV7-9	NA	TRBJ1-6	many	TGTGCCAGCAGCTTAGTACAGGGAAGTCTATCCCTCCACTTT	CASSLVQGSLSLHF
TRBV18	NA	TRBJ2-3	NA	TGTGCCAGCTCACCACCCCGGGACGTACCCACAGATACGCAGTATTTT	CASSPPRDVPTDTQYF
TRBV20-1	NA	TRBJ2-1	NA	TGCAGTGCTAGAGATGGGTATGAGCAGTTCTTC	CSARDGYEQFF
TRBV15	TRBD1	TRBJ1-4	few	TGTGCCACCAGCAGAGCGACAGGGAGCGATGAAAAACTGTTTTTT	CATSRATGSDEKLFF